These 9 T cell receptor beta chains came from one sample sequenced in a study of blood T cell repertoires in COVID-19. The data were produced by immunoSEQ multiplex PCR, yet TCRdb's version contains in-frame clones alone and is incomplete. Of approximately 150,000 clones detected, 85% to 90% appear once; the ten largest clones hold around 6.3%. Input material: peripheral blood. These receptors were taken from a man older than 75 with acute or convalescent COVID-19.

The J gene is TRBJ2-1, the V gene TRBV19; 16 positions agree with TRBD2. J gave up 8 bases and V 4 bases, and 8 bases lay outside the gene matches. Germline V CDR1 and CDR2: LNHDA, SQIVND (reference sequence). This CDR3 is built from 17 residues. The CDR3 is CASSRIGTSGGAYEQFF. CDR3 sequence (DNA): TGTGCCAGTAGTAGAATAGGGACTAGCGGGGGGGCCTATGAGCAGTTCTTC.

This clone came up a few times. CDR3 DNA sequence: TGTGCCAGCAGCTCCGGATCAGCGGGGGCAGAGCAGTACTTC. Translation gives CASSSGSAGAEQYF. V is TRBV7-3 and J is TRBJ2-7, with 8 bases lining up with TRBD2. Germline lookup yields CDR1 SGHTA and CDR2 FQGTGA. The CDR3 totals 14 residues. The V and J ends lost 4 bases and 7 bases, in that order; junction bases with no gene match: 9.

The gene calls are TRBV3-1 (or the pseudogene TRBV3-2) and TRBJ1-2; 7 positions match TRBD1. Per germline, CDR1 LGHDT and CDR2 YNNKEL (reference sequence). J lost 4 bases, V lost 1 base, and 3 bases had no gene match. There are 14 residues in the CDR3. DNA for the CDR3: TGTGCCAGCAGCCAAGCGGGACAGACCTATGGCTACACCTTC. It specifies CASSQAGQTYGYTF.

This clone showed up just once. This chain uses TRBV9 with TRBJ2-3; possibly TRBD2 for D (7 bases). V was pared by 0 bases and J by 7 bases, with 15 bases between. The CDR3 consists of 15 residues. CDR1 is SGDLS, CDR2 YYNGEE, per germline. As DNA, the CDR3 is TGTGCCAGCAGCGTAGCGGGGGGCGCCCACCATACGCAGTATTTT. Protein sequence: CASSVAGGAHHTQYF.

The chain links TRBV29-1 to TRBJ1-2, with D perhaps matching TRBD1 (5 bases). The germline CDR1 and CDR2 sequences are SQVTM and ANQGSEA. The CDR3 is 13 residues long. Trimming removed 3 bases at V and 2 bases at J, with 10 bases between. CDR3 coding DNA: TGCAGCGTTGAGGGCCGGGGGAACTATGGCTACACCTTC. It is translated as CSVEGRGNYGYTF.

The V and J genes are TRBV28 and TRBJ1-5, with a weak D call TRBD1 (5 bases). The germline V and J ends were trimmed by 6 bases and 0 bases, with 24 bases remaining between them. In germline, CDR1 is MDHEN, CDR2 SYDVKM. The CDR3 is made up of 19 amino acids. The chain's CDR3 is CASSWQGTWEAYSNQPQHF. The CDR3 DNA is TGTGCCAGCAGCTGGCAAGGGACTTGGGAGGCCTATAGCAATCAGCCCCAGCATTTT.

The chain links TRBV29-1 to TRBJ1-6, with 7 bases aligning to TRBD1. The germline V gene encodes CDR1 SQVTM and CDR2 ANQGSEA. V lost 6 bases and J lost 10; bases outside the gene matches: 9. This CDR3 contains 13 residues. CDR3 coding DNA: TGCAGCGTACGACAGGGAGCGGGCTCACCCCTCCACTTT. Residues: CSVRQGAGSPLHF.

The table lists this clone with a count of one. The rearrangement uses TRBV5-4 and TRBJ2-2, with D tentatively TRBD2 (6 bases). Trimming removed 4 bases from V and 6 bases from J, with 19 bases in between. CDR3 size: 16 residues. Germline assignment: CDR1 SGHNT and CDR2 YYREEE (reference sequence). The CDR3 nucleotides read TGTGCCAGCAGCCTCGCGTCGAAGGGCGGGGCCGGGGAGCTGTTTTTT. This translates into CASSLASKGGAGELFF.

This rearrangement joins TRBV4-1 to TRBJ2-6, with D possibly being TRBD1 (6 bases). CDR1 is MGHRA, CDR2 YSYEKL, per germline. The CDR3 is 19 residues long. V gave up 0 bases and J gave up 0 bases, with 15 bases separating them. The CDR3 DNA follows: TGCGCCAGCAGCCAAGAAGCATTAGGGGGAAACTCTGGGGCCAACGTCCTGACTTTC. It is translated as CASSQEALGGNSGANVLTF.